The entry below gives a single T cell receptor (beta chain) sequence along with its context. This clonotype was counted at least ten times. This receptor's antigen is unknown. One base away there is no much larger clone; base qualities are not given. Graves' hyperthyroidism was defined as stable when no progression to ophthalmopathy occurred over 18 months of follow-up. Hyperthyroidism patients were aged 18 to 65 years and newly diagnosed, with disease duration of less than 2 months. Exclusion was applied to patients with uncontrolled infections, other autoimmune diseases, pregnancy or lactation. Diagnoses were based on clinical symptoms, serum thyroxine and TRAb, thyroid ultrasound and orbital computed tomography. Ficoll-Paque density gradient centrifugation was used to isolate PBMCs from about 9.4 ml of fresh peripheral blood. Total RNA was extracted with Trizol reagent, and quality was checked on an Agilent 2100 Bioanalyzer.

The source of the sample is a study of T cells in Graves' hyperthyroidism and ophthalmopathy (dated by TCRdb to the late 2010s). With regard to the full study: Peripheral blood was sampled at the time of initial diagnosis, prior to any treatment. In over five Graves' hyperthyroidism patients, the study also compared T-cell repertoires from thyroid tissue with T-cell repertoires from blood. To identify distinguishing TCR V-J signatures, a discovery cohort of 90 to 100 patients was used, comprising approximately 40 with Graves' ophthalmopathy and some 60 with stable Graves' hyperthyroidism. After sampling, hyperthyroidism patients received methimazole starting at 30 mg daily, and ophthalmopathy patients received high-dose intravenous methylprednisolone. For training and testing, the 100 or so patients in the discovery cohort were randomly divided in a 7:3 ratio. According to the paper, TCR Vbeta CDR3 sequencing was carried out on 135 peripheral blood samples, which came from fewer than 50 ophthalmopathy, 75 or so hyperthyroidism and about 17 progressor patients. Whether ophthalmopathy could be predicted prospectively was tested in an independent validation cohort made up of 18 to 20 hyperthyroidism patients plus 17 patients who later progressed to ophthalmopathy. What the work shows at the level of the full study, not this receptor alone: In validation, progression to ophthalmopathy was predicted by the model with roughly 71% sensitivity and roughly 76% specificity, a median of about 6.4 months before onset. In cross-validation, a model built on a 13 V-J signature told ophthalmopathy apart from stable hyperthyroidism with less than 90% sensitivity and 81% to 82% specificity, and in testing the same model reached 80%/75%. No statistical method was used to fix the sample size in advance, and group allocation was not hidden from the investigators. Most expanded thyroid clonotypes (frequency above 0.001) were also detected in blood, a finding suggesting that blood repertoires may reflect thyroid immune responses.

Deletion took 0 bases off V and 2 bases off J, with a span of 10 bases between the germline ends. From a lookup of the germline V gene, CDR1 and CDR2 are ENHRY and SYGVKD. The cysteine opens and the phenylalanine closes a CDR3 of 15 amino acids. Of all the DNA, just the CDR3 is kept, 45 bases in frame from base 1. TCR beta CDR3 regions were amplified from RNA transcripts. For the first round of RT-PCR on the TCR CDR3, the HTBI primer set was used together with the Qiagen OneStep RT-PCR kit. Libraries were constructed in a second round of multiplex PCR, after which size selection and purification were performed. Paired-end sequencing of the libraries was performed with 100 bp reads on an Illumina HiSeq2000. The authors' analysis ran thus. SOAPnuke was used to process the raw data, throwing out any read that contained adapters or uncalled bases, had a mean Phred below 15, or lacked an exact constant-primer or identifier match. COPE v1.2.5 was used to merge the high-quality paired reads, and each unique nucleotide sequence was defined as a clonotype. Clonotypes were aligned to IMGT TRBV, TRBD and TRBJ reference segments using MiTCR v1.1. The analysis included only V-J combinations with a frequency above 0.0001, which together covered around 99% of the repertoires. A TCS score was defined as the ratio of F50 (clonal expansion) to E x V (chaos), with BLOSUM62-based TCRdist applied between CDR3 peptides within each V-J. Welch's t-statistics and random forest reduced 450 to 600 V-J features to roughly 13, which were used in a naive Bayes classifier (R e1071). Through fastp at Q25 and MiXCR, TCRdb rebuilt clones from the public reads, retaining in-frame beta chains. Each CDR3 protein gets just one entry, which takes the most common genes and DNA from the rows behind it. These V and J calls rely on TCRdb rather than the paper's analysis. The sample records 650,000 to 700,000 distinct CDR3 sequences, roughly a sixth of which are singletons. Of the sample, 15% to 18% falls within the top ten clones.

Sequenced material: blood. The TCR originated in a man in his fifties with Graves' hyperthyroidism. The chain couples TRBV10-3 to TRBJ2-5; the D gene cannot be resolved reliably. The encoded CDR3 is CAISESGSLQETQYF. The sequenced DNA: TGTGCCATCAGTGAGTCCGGTAGCCTACAAGAGACCCAGTACTTC.